The 18 T cell receptor beta chains listed next were all sequenced from one sample in a study of identical twins. MiXCR, applied by TCRdb to the 5' RACE reads, yields one record per CDR3 protein. Among about 890,000 distinct CDR3 sequences listed, about 12% were seen once. These data also formed part of another study, on yellow fever vaccine responses in identical twins.

The material sequenced was PBMCs. The receptor set was obtained from a woman under 30 in good health.

This clonotype has only a few counts. V is TRBV12-3 or TRBV12-4 and J is TRBJ2-1, with 11 bases lining up with TRBD2. This CDR3 contains 18 residues. Trimming removed 2 bases from V and 0 bases from J; junction bases left unmatched: 6. The CDR3 DNA reads as TGTGCCAGCAGTTTAAGACTAGCGGGGATAAGCTCCTACAATGAGCAGTTCTTC. This translates into CASSLRLAGISSYNEQFF.

This clonotype showed up just a few times. The chain combines TRBV3-1 with TRBJ2-4; D gene unclear. The CDR3 is made up of 13 amino acids. The germline CDR1 and CDR2 sequences are LGHDT and YNNKEL (reference sequence). V gave up 4 bases and J gave up 5 bases, with 9 bases separating them. CDR3 region: CASSPTSQNIQYF. Written as DNA, the CDR3 is TGTGCCAGCAGCCCGACGAGCCAAAACATTCAGTACTTC.

The chain has TRBV20-1 and TRBJ2-1, with 10 bases fitting TRBD2. V shed 2 bases, J shed 6 bases, and the junction held 10 bases outside the gene matches. This CDR3 spans 16 amino acids. CDR1 and CDR2 (germline): DFQATT, SNEGSKA (reference sequence). The CDR3 region has the DNA TGCAGTGCTAGACCCCCAGCGGGAGGGCCGCGCAATGAGCAGTTCTTC. It specifies CSARPPAGGPRNEQFF.

The chain carries TRBV29-1 and TRBJ2-5, with 9 positions matching TRBD2. The germline V gene encodes CDR1 SQVTM and CDR2 ANQGSEA. J lost 4 bases, V lost 7 bases, and 13 bases had no gene match. This CDR3 is 15 amino acids long. DNA of the CDR3: TGCAGCGCCAAGTATACTAGCGGGCGGGGAGAGACCCAGTACTTC. Amino acids: CSAKYTSGRGETQYF.

This clonotype has a handful of counts. J is TRBJ1-2 and V is TRBV3-1; no clear D gene. There are 15 residues in the CDR3. Looked up from germline, CDR1 is LGHDT and CDR2 is YNNKEL (reference sequence). With 3 bases removed from V and 1 base from J, the gap between germline ends came to 12 bases. The CDR3 sequence: CASSQKGTVNYGYTF. Written as DNA, the CDR3 is TGTGCCAGCAGCCAGAAAGGCACAGTTAACTATGGCTACACCTTC.

This clonotype was seen only a few times. This rearrangement joins TRBV27 to TRBJ2-2; the D call may be TRBD1 or TRBD2 (5 bases each). The CDR3 contains 14 residues. Germline lookup yields CDR1 MNHEY and CDR2 SMNVEV (reference sequence). Trimming shortened V by 6 bases and J by 2 bases, and 10 bases separated the two germline ends. The DNA for the CDR3 is TGTGCCAGCAGCCATGGGGGAAACACCGGGGAGCTGTTTTTT. Protein product: CASSHGGNTGELFF.

The chain employs TRBV2 and TRBJ2-3; D is uncertain. This CDR3 has 15 residues. Looked up from germline, CDR1 is SNHLY and CDR2 is FYNNEI. Between the trimmed V and J ends, which lost 6 bases and 4 bases, there was a span of 17 bases. The CDR3 here is CASRNSQSWADTQYF. The CDR3 nucleotides read TGTGCCAGCAGGAACTCCCAATCTTGGGCAGATACGCAGTATTTT.

V usage is TRBV25-1 and J usage is TRBJ1-1, with 7 bases lining up with TRBD1. CDR1 is MGHDK and CDR2 is SYGVNS in the germline V gene. The CDR3 is made up of 12 amino acids. The J segment lost 1 base and the V segment lost 7 bases, leaving 0 bases of the junction unmatched. The DNA for the CDR3 is TGTGCCAGCAACAGGGGGAACACTGAAGCTTTCTTT. Translated: CASNRGNTEAFF.

This clonotype was seen many times. This chain uses TRBV6-5 with TRBJ2-2; D not resolved. CDR1 and CDR2 from the germline V gene are MNHEY and SVGAGI. The germline V and J ends were trimmed by 2 bases and 7 bases, with 14 bases remaining between them. This CDR3 region has 15 residues. CDR3 DNA: TGTGCCAGCAGTTACGGGGAAGCAAAAGGCGGGGAGCTGTTTTTT. Its protein product is CASSYGEAKGGELFF.

A few counts support this clonotype. This chain joins TRBV10-1 and TRBJ2-3; D possibly matches TRBD1 or TRBD2 (6 bases each). The germline V gene has CDR1 WNHNN and CDR2 SYGVQD (reference sequence). The germline V and J ends were trimmed by 2 bases and 2 bases, with 14 bases remaining between them. The CDR3 contains 16 residues. Here the CDR3 DNA reads TGCGCCAGCAGTGAGAGGGGGGCGTTGGTCACAGATACGCAGTATTTT. It is translated as CASSERGALVTDTQYF.

The V gene is TRBV29-1, the J gene TRBJ1-2; a weak D match, TRBD1 (5 bases). The germline V gene encodes CDR1 SQVTM and CDR2 ANQGSEA. The CDR3 extends over 17 amino acids. V lost 1 base to trimming and J lost 5 bases, with 23 bases between them. Here the CDR3 reads CSVEGLGGTDSLYGYTF. CDR3 DNA sequence: TGCAGCGTTGAAGGTCTGGGAGGAACAGACAGCTTATATGGCTACACCTTC.

This clonotype was seen at least ten times. The chain is built from TRBV20-1 and TRBJ2-1, with 10 bases lining up with TRBD2. The length of the CDR3 is 15 residues. Germline trimming cut 3 bases from V and 5 bases from J; bases unmatched to any gene: 7. In germline, CDR1 is DFQATT, CDR2 SNEGSKA (reference sequence). The CDR3 is CSASNGLAVNNEQFF. In DNA, the CDR3 is TGCAGTGCTAGTAACGGACTAGCGGTTAACAATGAGCAGTTCTTC.

This chain uses TRBV3-1 with TRBJ2-4; perhaps TRBD2 as D (5 bases). Per germline, CDR1 LGHDT and CDR2 YNNKEL (reference sequence). With 7 bases removed from V and 0 bases from J, the gap between germline ends came to 19 bases. The CDR3 is 17 residues long. The DNA of the CDR3 is TGTGCCAGCACCAAGTCACTAGATTGGGGAGCCAAAAACATTCAGTACTTC. Its translation: CASTKSLDWGAKNIQYF.

The rearrangement joins TRBV20-1 to TRBJ2-2; D call uncertain. The CDR3 is 14 residues long. V lost 3 bases and J lost 1, with 9 bases in between. CDR1 is DFQATT and CDR2 is SNEGSKA in the germline V gene (reference sequence). CDR3 in DNA: TGCAGTGCTAGCGGGCGGAAGAACACCGGGGAGCTGTTTTTT. As protein: CSASGRKNTGELFF.

V usage is TRBV6-1 and J usage is TRBJ1-2, with 9 bases identical to TRBD1. This CDR3 spans 16 amino acids. Germline CDR1 MNHNS, CDR2 SASEGT. With 6 bases clipped from V and 4 bases from J, the junction kept 12 bases outside the gene matches. The CDR3 nucleotides are TGTGCCAGCAGAGGTCTAACAGGGGGCGCAGGCTATGGCTACACCTTC. Translated, it gives CASRGLTGGAGYGYTF.

This clonotype was found a few times. V usage is TRBV12-3 or TRBV12-4 and J usage is TRBJ2-1; 9 nucleotides agree with TRBD2. V shed 1 base and J 0 bases; nucleotides not matched to a gene: 7. This CDR3 region has 18 residues. The CDR3 loop is CASSLEASGAFSYNEQFF. CDR3 coding DNA: TGTGCCAGCAGTTTAGAGGCTAGCGGGGCCTTCTCCTACAATGAGCAGTTCTTC.

In its sample, this clonotype was seen a few times. CDR3 nucleotides: TGTGCCAGCAGCGTAGGCCTCATAGAGACCCAGTACTTC. It translates to CASSVGLIETQYF. V usage is TRBV9 and J usage is TRBJ2-5; no clear D. CDR1 SGDLS and CDR2 YYNGEE come from the germline V gene. The CDR3 spans 13 residues. V lost 0 bases and J 4 bases, leaving 7 bases between the germline ends.

This clonotype was observed a few times. The genes are TRBV20-1 and TRBJ2-1, with a weak D call TRBD2 (5 bases). Germline loops: CDR1 DFQATT, CDR2 SNEGSKA (reference sequence). This CDR3 has 13 residues. V lost 6 bases and J 7 bases, leaving 16 bases between the germline ends. The CDR3 nucleotides are TGCAGTGCAACCAACTCCGGGAAAAATGAGCAGTTCTTC. Protein product: CSATNSGKNEQFF.